Listed here is a single T cell receptor beta chain. This sample is part of a study of shared clonotypes between healthy human individuals. Clones were sequenced by immunoSEQ multiplex PCR, and TCRdb holds only the in-frame ones, with some missing. The sample has roughly 2 million clones; over 85% are singletons. Cells designated naive CD8 were CD45RO-negative and were positively selected for CCR7, with terminally differentiated effector memory CD45RA+ cells excluded. This sequence originates from a man between 18 and 35 years old in good health. Source material: naive CD8+ T cells sorted from blood.

The CDR3 loop reads CASSRTITVYGGDTQYF. Written as DNA, the CDR3 is TGTGCCAGCAGCCGTACGATCACAGTTTATGGTGGAGATACGCAGTATTTT. The V call is TRBV14, the J call TRBJ2-3; no definite D call. Per germline, CDR1 SGHDN and CDR2 FVKESK. This CDR3 has 17 residues. V was clipped by 4 bases and J by 5 bases, with 22 bases between them.